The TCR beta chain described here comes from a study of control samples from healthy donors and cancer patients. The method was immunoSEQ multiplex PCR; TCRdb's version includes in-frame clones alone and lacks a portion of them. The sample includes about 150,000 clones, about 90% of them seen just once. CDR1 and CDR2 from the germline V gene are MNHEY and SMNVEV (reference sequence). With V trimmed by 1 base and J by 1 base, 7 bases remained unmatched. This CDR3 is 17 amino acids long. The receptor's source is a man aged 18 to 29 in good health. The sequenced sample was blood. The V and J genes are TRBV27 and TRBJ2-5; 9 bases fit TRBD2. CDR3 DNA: TGTGCCAGCAGTTTATACCCTAGCGGGGTGATCCAAGAGACCCAGTACTTC. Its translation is CASSLYPSGVIQETQYF.